The rows below give T cell receptor beta chains drawn from one sample of a study of blood T cell repertoires in COVID-19. Here immunoSEQ multiplex PCR was the method, and the copy in TCRdb shows in-frame clones only, minus some. Of 250,000 or so clones listed, about nine tenths are singletons. The material sequenced was PBMCs or T cells enriched from blood (not recorded which). These receptors were taken from a woman aged 25 to 39 with acute COVID-19. Each CDR3 is given with its conserved first and last residue. The order of the fields is V gene, D gene, J gene, clone size, CDR3 protein, CDR3 DNA. The D gene is left open where the match is weak. Clone size is not always given. Where it is, it says once, few, many or a class for expanded clones.

>TRBV28|.|TRBJ1-6|.
CASSLQRRGSYNSPLHF
TGTGCCAGCAGTCTTCAAAGAAGGGGGTCCTATAATTCACCCCTCCACTTT
>TRBV5-1|.|TRBJ1-5|.
CASSLGLPSEGPQHF
TGCGCCAGCAGCTTGGGACTACCTAGTGAGGGGCCCCAGCATTTT
>TRBV18|TRBD1|TRBJ1-5|.
CASSPTGTGDNQPQHF
TGTGCCAGCTCACCGACGGGGACAGGGGACAATCAGCCCCAGCATTTT
>TRBV19|.|TRBJ2-3|.
CASSSLETTDTQYF
TGTGCCAGTAGTAGCCTAGAGACCACAGATACGCAGTATTTT
>TRBV27|TRBD2|TRBJ2-3|.
CASSLYAGTSGREAQYF
TGTGCCAGCAGTTTGTACGCCGGGACTAGCGGACGGGAGGCGCAGTATTTT
>TRBV11-1|.|TRBJ2-7|.
CASSLVSSYSYEQYF
TGTGCCAGCAGCTTAGTATCTAGCTACTCCTACGAGCAGTACTTC
>TRBV4-1|TRBD1|TRBJ1-3|.
CASSQVFGQGSNSGNTIYF
TGCGCCAGCAGCCAAGTCTTCGGACAGGGTAGTAACTCTGGAAACACCATATATTTT
>TRBV15|.|TRBJ1-5|few
CATPTAGARKLHGDQPQHF
TGTGCCACCCCCACCGCAGGGGCGAGAAAGCTGCACGGGGATCAGCCCCAGCATTTT
>TRBV2|.|TRBJ1-2|.
CASSDHRDDYGYTF
TGTGCCAGCAGTGACCACAGGGACGACTATGGCTACACCTTC
>TRBV19|.|TRBJ2-7|once
CASSRQESYEQYF
TGTGCCAGTAGCAGACAGGAGTCCTACGAGCAGTACTTC
>TRBV4-3|TRBD2|TRBJ2-7|.
CASSQEGGGYYEQYF
TGCGCCAGCAGCCAAGAAGGCGGGGGGTACTACGAGCAGTACTTC
>TRBV28|.|TRBJ1-3|.
CASSLYSGNTIYF
TGTGCCAGCAGTCTTTATTCTGGAAACACCATATATTTT
>TRBV4-2|.|TRBJ1-6|.
CASSQGGGPMRPLYNSPLHF
TGTGCCAGCAGCCAAGGAGGAGGACCTATGCGCCCATTATATAATTCACCCCTCCACTTT
>TRBV28|.|TRBJ1-2|.
CASSLTDPRPNGYTF
TGTGCCAGCAGTTTAACAGATCCCCGACCCAATGGCTACACCTTC
>TRBV7-2|.|TRBJ1-6|.
CASSLLDNSPLHF
TGTGCCAGCAGCCTATTGGATAATTCACCCCTCCACTTT
>TRBV3-1/TRBV3-2|.|TRBJ1-5|.
CASSETGFEQPQHF
TGTGCCAGCAGCGAAACAGGTTTTGAGCAGCCCCAGCATTTT
>TRBV6-1|TRBD1|TRBJ1-1|.
CASSDFTTGGTEAFF
TGTGCCAGCAGTGATTTTACTACAGGGGGCACTGAAGCTTTCTTT
>TRBV2|TRBD1|TRBJ1-4|.
CASSFVGQGMGEKLFF
TGTGCCAGCAGTTTTGTGGGACAGGGAATGGGTGAAAAACTGTTTTTT
>TRBV10-3|TRBD2|TRBJ2-4|.
CAMKREGRPDDIQYF
TGTGCCATGAAGCGGGAGGGCCGGCCAGACGACATTCAGTACTTC
>TRBV12-3/TRBV12-4|.|TRBJ1-3|.
CASTTVGNTIYF
TGTGCCAGCACCACGGTTGGAAACACCATATATTTT
>TRBV11-2|TRBD2|TRBJ2-3|.
CASSLFGAGGITDTQYF
TGTGCCAGCAGCCTATTTGGAGCGGGAGGGATCACAGATACGCAGTATTTT
>TRBV11-2|.|TRBJ2-7|once
CASSLPLGQTYEQYF
TGTGCCAGCAGCTTGCCTCTGGGACAAACCTACGAGCAGTACTTC
>TRBV28|.|TRBJ1-4|.
CASSRTTNEKLFF
TGTGCCAGCAGCCGTACAACTAATGAAAAACTGTTTTTT
>TRBV4-1|.|TRBJ2-1|.
CASSHPLGSGNEQFF
TGCGCCAGCAGCCACCCCCTCGGATCGGGAAATGAGCAGTTCTTC
>TRBV7-6|.|TRBJ2-7|.
CASSHPLGRIYEQYF
TGTGCCAGCAGCCACCCCTTAGGCAGGATCTACGAGCAGTACTTC
>TRBV5-6|TRBD2|TRBJ2-7|.
CASIGGGNEQYF
TGTGCCAGCATTGGGGGAGGGAACGAGCAGTACTTC
>TRBV5-6|.|TRBJ2-7|.
CASSLKHAGEQYF
TGTGCCAGCAGCTTGAAACACGCGGGGGAGCAGTACTTC